A single T cell receptor (beta chain) is shown here with its context. The table lists this clonotype with a few counts. Its binding antigen is unknown. The input lacks base qualities; no much larger clone sits a single base away. The library came from 5' RACE. TCRdb names Illumina HiSeq 2500 as the instrument used. A second PCR of about 7 to 12 cycles was performed with a sample-barcoded 5' primer and a J-beta primer mix. A unique molecular identifier was introduced onto each TCR beta cDNA molecule by a template-switch 5' adaptor carrying 12 random nucleotides. Each sample yielded at least 2.5 million CDR3-containing paired-end reads. First-strand cDNA was synthesized from all RNA with the Mint cDNA synthesis kit, primed by a TRBC-specific oligonucleotide. After uracil-DNA glycosylase treatment, a first 18-cycle PCR used universal primers M1SS and BC2_uni_R on all cDNA. In the source study's methods: Normalization of each sample was performed by random selection of 1 million high-quality reads, each carrying a distinct molecular identifier. Instead of being binned into consensus sequences, reads with shared molecular identifiers were discarded. CDR3 identification, clonotype clustering and error correction used MiTCR with a Q25 quality threshold and the strictest error-elimination algorithm. A nonparametric unseen species model with Euler transformation was used to estimate a lower bound on total TCR beta diversity. Using fastp trimming at Q25 and MiXCR clonotype assembly, TCRdb reanalyzed the public sequencing data and kept in-frame beta chains. Here each entry gathers all rows of one CDR3 protein and keeps the most common genes and DNA. TCRdb assigned the V and J calls; the authors' analysis was not used. This sample lists 450,000 to 700,000 distinct CDR3 sequences; 27% were detected once. 18% of the sample is held by the ten biggest clonotypes.

The entry originates in a study of blood T cells in healthy people across ages (dated by TCRdb to between 2014 and 2017). Regarding the complete study: Template switching captured roughly one uniquely barcoded TCR beta cDNA molecule per two T cells in model experiments. Donors of different ages were randomly distributed across sequencing lanes to avoid experimental bias. Age-related changes in TCR beta repertoire diversity were measured in the study by deep sequencing normalized with unique cDNA molecular identifiers. Four age groups were formed from the donors: young (average around 15 years), middle-aged (approximately 42), aged (about 68) and long-lived (around 80). The study analyzed two additional independent replicas of 1 million unique cDNA reads from the same blood draw for two donors, one aged 18 to 29 and one aged 80 or older. Study-level results and caveats: Since profiling was done on bulk unsorted PBMCs, naive and antigen-experienced compartments could not be conclusively compared. Estimates of total diversity based on one million sequenced T cells were considered lower bounds and underestimates. Because the CMV infection status of the donors was unknown, age-related changes in expanded clonotypes may potentially have been confounded. A strong correlation was found between observed TCR beta diversity and the percentage of naive T cells measured by flow cytometry. As age increased, observed TCR beta diversity per million T cells dropped in a roughly linear way, and a significant reduction was already evident by age about 40. Compared with the aged group, the long-lived group had more naive CD4+ T cells, fewer expanded clones and increased TCR diversity, suggesting age selection.

The CDR3, from cysteine to phenylalanine, totals 13 residues. Solely the CDR3 DNA is kept, with 39 bases framed from the first base. Trimming takes 4 bases from V and 3 bases from J, and the germline ends sit 9 bases apart. For CDR1 and CDR2, the germline V gene (reference sequence) lists SEHNR and FQNEAQ. Donors were approximately 42 systemically healthy Caucasian individuals from Russia aged roughly 6 to 90 years. Each donor gave around 9 milliliters of peripheral blood, collected into EDTA-treated Vacutainer tubes. PBMCs were isolated by Ficoll-Paque density-gradient centrifugation, with at least 7 million obtained per sample. Total RNA, at least 5 micrograms per sample, was extracted from PBMCs with Trizol reagent. For every donor, an aliquot of PBMCs went through flow cytometry to measure the percentages of naive CD45RAhigh/CD27high T cells.

The clonotype originates from a woman between 70 and 85 years old in good health. The chain joins TRBV7-9 to TRBJ1-1; the D gene is unclear. The sample consisted of blood. The bases read TGTGCCAGCAGCTGGGGAGAGGACACTGAAGCTTTCTTT. Translated, it reads CASSWGEDTEAFF.